Given below is one T cell receptor beta chain in context. No antigen is known for it. Time point noted: peripheral blood 6 weeks after treatment start. Each patient's cancer was a locally advanced or metastatic urothelial carcinoma. These data come from a study of PD-L1 blockade in urothelial cancer. The wider study: Analysis of blood occurred 3 weeks (second dose) and 6 weeks after treatment start. There were a median of approximately 140,000 T cells in blood samples.

Germline values: CDR1 MDHEN, CDR2 SYDVKM. The J segment lost 1 base and the V segment lost 5 bases, leaving 14 bases of the junction unmatched. The CDR3 runs to 18 residues. TCRdb's table, derived via immunoSEQ multiplex PCR, lists solely in-frame clones and lacks some. In the table there are roughly 28,000 clones, approximately 80% of which are singletons. Overall study findings and caveats: Below-median pretreatment blood TCR clonality was associated with improved progression-free and overall survival.

The specimen was PBMCs, collected around atezolizumab (anti-PD-L1) treatment. This receptor was taken from a man aged 70 or older with urothelial cancer. The chain employs TRBV28 and TRBJ2-7, with 10 nucleotides matching TRBD2. The CDR3 bases are TGTGCCAGCAGTCTCAGTAGCGGGAGGACAATCCTTTCCTACGAGCAGTACTTC. Amino acids: CASSLSSGRTILSYEQYF.